The clone carrying this TCR beta chain appeared many times. What it binds is not known. The data are from a study of T cell repertoires in cytomegalovirus infection. About the study: Public TCR beta signature analysis indicated the presence of both CMV infection and matching HLA type.

TCRdb called the reads again in MiXCR, with one record for every CDR3 protein. The table lists fewer than 1,000,000 distinct CDR3 sequences, less than 40% of them singletons, with around 15% in the top ten. The clonotype comes from a human donor in good health (CMV status not recorded). Some clones in this sample may be carry-over from other donors' samples. The sequences come from cultured CD8+ T cells from PBMCs, collected from culture after CMV antigen stimulation.

The CDR3 DNA sequence: TGTGCCAGCAGCTTCCCAGGGGGCATCAACACCGGGGAGCTGTTTTTT. The encoded protein is CASSFPGGINTGELFF. The J gene is TRBJ2-2, the V gene TRBV7-9; 8 positions agree with TRBD1. J was trimmed by 2 bases and V by 3 bases; bases with no gene match: 5. CDR1 is SEHNR, CDR2 FQNEAQ, per germline (reference sequence). This CDR3 contains 16 residues.